The 9 T cell receptor beta chains below were found in one sample sequenced in a study of blood T cell repertoires in COVID-19. Libraries were prepared by immunoSEQ multiplex PCR; TCRdb keeps only in-frame clonotypes and omits some of them. The repertoire has 55,000 to 65,000 clones, approximately 91% of them found once; the top ten carry 1.6%. The sequenced sample consisted of peripheral blood. These receptor sequences come from a human donor in a cohort sampled during active COVID-19.

The chain has TRBV24-1 and TRBJ1-2; unclear D gene. Germline CDR1 reads KGHDR; CDR2 reads SFDVKD. The CDR3 covers 14 residues. Trimming removed 3 bases at V and 6 bases at J, with 13 bases between. The CDR3 bases are TGTGCCACCAGTGATAGCGGACGGTCAAATGGCTACACCTTC. Translating it yields CATSDSGRSNGYTF.

This rearrangement joins TRBV7-2 to TRBJ1-3; D remains unclear. The CDR3 sequence is 16 residues long. V shed 2 bases and J shed 0 bases, with 11 bases lying between them. CDR1 is SGHTA, CDR2 FQGNSA, per germline. The CDR3: CASSLSSPSSGNTIYF. CDR3 sequence (DNA): TGTGCCAGCAGCTTATCGTCCCCGAGCTCTGGAAACACCATATATTTT.

V and J are TRBV9 and TRBJ2-1; TRBD2 matches 12 bases. The CDR3 has 16 residues. The germline V gene encodes CDR1 SGDLS and CDR2 YYNGEE. J was trimmed by 1 base and V by 3 bases; bases with no gene match: 2. DNA of the CDR3: TGTGCCAGCAGCGCTAGCGGGAGGGGATCCTACAATGAGCAGTTCTTC. Translating it yields CASSASGRGSYNEQFF.

The J gene is TRBJ1-4, the V gene TRBV7-2; 7 nucleotides agree with TRBD1. The CDR3 totals 16 residues. With 3 bases clipped from V and 7 bases from J, the junction kept 11 bases outside the gene matches. Germline V lookup: CDR1 SGHTA, CDR2 FQGNSA. CDR3 amino acids: CASSFFSRGGGEKLFF. The CDR3, as DNA: TGTGCCAGCAGCTTTTTCTCCCGAGGGGGCGGTGAAAAACTGTTTTTT.

The gene calls are TRBV10-3 and TRBJ1-5, with 11 nucleotides matching TRBD1. V lost 4 bases, J lost 6 bases, and 2 bases stayed unmatched. The germline CDR1 and CDR2 sequences are ENHRY and SYGVKD. The CDR3 loop spans 14 amino acids. CDR3 bases: TGTGCCATCAGTGGGACAGGGGGCCGTCAGCCCCAGCATTTT. This codes for CAISGTGGRQPQHF.

This chain joins TRBV19 and TRBJ2-7; TRBD1 matches 9 bases. The germline V gene encodes CDR1 LNHDA and CDR2 SQIVND (reference sequence). CDR3 length: 15 amino acids. V shed 0 bases and J 5 bases; nucleotides not matched to a gene: 5. The CDR3 loop is CASSIEGQGIHEQYF. The CDR3 DNA is TGTGCCAGTAGTATAGAAGGACAGGGGATCCACGAGCAGTACTTC.

V is TRBV5-1 and J is TRBJ2-2, with 11 bases matching TRBD1. Trimming removed 4 bases from V and 6 bases from J; junction bases left unmatched: 8. Germline V lookup: CDR1 SGHRS, CDR2 YFSETQ. The CDR3 spans 16 residues. CDR3 sequence reads: CASSTSGTGGSGELFF. DNA of the CDR3: TGCGCCAGCAGCACATCCGGGACAGGGGGGTCCGGGGAGCTGTTTTTT.

This sequence joins TRBV7-2 and TRBJ1-5; 9 bases map to TRBD1. The J segment lost 6 bases and the V segment lost 5 bases, leaving 8 bases of the junction unmatched. Germline loops: CDR1 SGHTA, CDR2 FQGNSA. The CDR3 is made up of 15 amino acids. CDR3 sequence reads: CASSLTGGGGQPQHF. For the CDR3, the DNA is TGTGCCAGCAGCCTTACAGGGGGCGGCGGTCAGCCCCAGCATTTT. Drawing the rest from reference TRBV7-2 and TRBJ1-5, the complete variable domain is GAGVSQSPSNKVTEKGKDVELRCDPISGHTALYWYRQSLGQGLEFLIYFQGNSAPDKSGLPSDRFSAERTGGSVSTLTIQRTQQEDSAVYLCASSLTGGGGQPQHFGDGTRLSIL.

The V and J genes are TRBV11-2 and TRBJ2-7; D gene uncertain. Trimming removed 1 base from V and 1 base from J, with 5 bases in between. CDR1 is SGHAT, CDR2 FQNNGV, per germline. The CDR3 extends over 13 amino acids. DNA of the CDR3: TGTGCCAGCAGCTTAGCGTCGTCCTACGAGCAGTACTTC. Its translation: CASSLASSYEQYF.